Listed here are 7 T cell receptor beta chains from one sample, sequenced in a study of OX40 agonist ivuxolimab in advanced cancers. Generated by immunoSEQ multiplex PCR, the TCRdb table keeps only in-frame clones and is missing some. The repertoire holds over 60,000 clones, with roughly 90% as singletons. Here the sequenced sample was CD4+ or CD8+ T cells sorted from blood, taken in a trial of the OX40 agonist ivuxolimab. The receptors here all came from an adult with an advanced solid tumor such as melanoma, head and neck, liver or kidney cancer.

The genes are TRBV27 and TRBJ1-2, with D tentatively TRBD1 (5 bases). Looked up from germline, CDR1 is MNHEY and CDR2 is SMNVEV (reference sequence). CDR3 length: 15 residues. V lost 6 bases and J 5 bases, leaving 19 bases between the germline ends. The CDR3 protein is CASRSGQGYWYGYTF. The DNA of the CDR3 is TGTGCCAGCAGGTCTGGGCAGGGTTATTGGTATGGCTACACCTTC.

A single count supports this clone. V is TRBV18 and J is TRBJ1-3, with TRBD1 matching over 7 bases. Germline values: CDR1 KGHSH, CDR2 LQKENI. The CDR3 sequence is 15 residues long. V lost 6 bases, J lost 0 bases, and 5 bases stayed unmatched. The CDR3 coding sequence is TGTGCCAGCTCTTCAGGGGGAGCCTCTGGAAACACCATATATTTT. Encoded protein: CASSSGGASGNTIYF.

The V call is TRBV30, the J call TRBJ2-1; 7 bases align to TRBD1. The CDR3 length is 12 residues. The V gene end was trimmed by 5 bases and the J gene end by 4 bases; junction bases not matched to a gene: 2. Germline V gene data show CDR1 as GTSNPN and CDR2 as SVGIG (reference sequence). This CDR3 is CAWGGQYNEQFF. In nucleotides, the CDR3 is TGTGCCTGGGGGGGACAGTACAATGAGCAGTTCTTC.

This chain connects TRBV6-5 to TRBJ2-7; D ambiguous. The germline V and J ends were trimmed by 1 base and 3 bases, with 10 bases remaining between them. CDR3 length: 14 amino acids. Germline V gives CDR1 MNHEY, CDR2 SVGAGI. CDR3 loop: CASSYFGPDYEQYF. As DNA, the CDR3 is TGTGCCAGCAGTTACTTTGGTCCCGACTACGAGCAGTACTTC.

The CDR3 sequence: CASSYVMNTEAFF. In DNA form, the CDR3 reads TGTGCCAGCAGTTACGTGATGAACACTGAAGCTTTCTTT. V usage is TRBV27 and J usage is TRBJ1-1; no definite D call. The CDR3 consists of 13 residues. Germline V gene sequence: CDR1 MNHEY, CDR2 SMNVEV (reference sequence). Trimming shortened V by 4 bases and J by 0 bases, and 6 bases separated the two germline ends.

The chain joins TRBV5-1 to TRBJ1-6; the match to TRBD1 covers 7 bases. The J segment lost 7 bases and the V segment lost 3 bases, leaving 10 bases of the junction unmatched. Germline V gene lookup returns CDR1 SGHRS and CDR2 YFSETQ. The CDR3 contains 16 residues. For the CDR3, the DNA is TGCGCCAGCAGCTCGTCTCCGGGACAGCCAAATTCACCCCTCCACTTT. Protein sequence: CASSSSPGQPNSPLHF.

The chain combines TRBV5-1 with TRBJ1-6, with TRBD1 matching 8 bases. The CDR3 consists of 14 residues. With 6 bases clipped from V and 7 bases from J, the junction kept 6 bases outside the gene matches. The V gene's germline CDR1 is SGHRS and CDR2 YFSETQ. This CDR3 is CASNSGQGNSPLHF. The DNA for the CDR3 is TGCGCCAGCAACTCTGGACAGGGAAATTCACCCCTCCACTTT.